A single sample gave rise to the 24 T cell receptor beta chains below, sequenced in a study of T cell responses to AZD1222 COVID-19 vaccine. The assay was immunoSEQ multiplex PCR, and TCRdb's table has in-frame clones only and misses some. The repertoire holds roughly 100,000 clones, with under 90% as singletons. The sequencing used peripheral blood, collected on day 0 of AZD1222 vaccination. These receptor sequences come from an adult in good health.

This chain connects TRBV7-2 to TRBJ2-7; D gene ambiguous. The CDR3 contains 14 residues. Germline values: CDR1 SGHTA, CDR2 FQGNSA. V lost 2 bases, J lost 2 bases, and 10 bases lay in between. The CDR3 is CASSLLEVPYEQYF. The CDR3 bases are TGTGCCAGCAGCTTATTAGAAGTCCCCTACGAGCAGTACTTC.

V and J are TRBV28 and TRBJ2-2; D uncertain. V lost 5 bases and J 6 bases, leaving 13 bases between the germline ends. CDR1 and CDR2 (germline): MDHEN, SYDVKM. There are 14 residues in the CDR3. CDR3 region: CASSHRPSAGELFF. CDR3 DNA: TGTGCCAGCAGTCACCGACCGTCGGCCGGGGAGCTGTTTTTT.

V usage is TRBV10-3 and J usage is TRBJ1-5; the D is unclear. This CDR3 has 13 amino acids. The V gene lost 4 bases and the J gene lost 6 bases, with 10 bases spanning the gap. The germline V gene has CDR1 ENHRY and CDR2 SYGVKD. CDR3 sequence reads: CAISVSSGQPQHF. In nucleotides, the CDR3 is TGTGCCATCAGTGTCTCAAGCGGTCAGCCCCAGCATTTT.

The chain couples TRBV19 to TRBJ2-4; D is perhaps TRBD1 or TRBD2 (5 bases each). The CDR3 is 15 amino acids. Germline V CDR1 and CDR2: LNHDA, SQIVND (reference sequence). Deletions cut 10 bases from V and 2 bases from J, with 18 bases between. CDR3: CATKRTKDPKNIQYF. CDR3 nucleotide sequence: TGTGCCACCAAGCGGACAAAAGATCCCAAAAACATTCAGTACTTC.

The genes are TRBV19 and TRBJ1-2; D remains unclear. The CDR3 is made up of 11 amino acids. Trimming took 4 bases from V and 5 from J, leaving 5 bases between them. Germline CDR1 reads LNHDA; CDR2 reads SQIVND (reference sequence). CDR3 DNA: TGTGCCAGTAGTAACACGTATGGCTACACCTTC. It is translated as CASSNTYGYTF.

J is TRBJ2-7 and V is TRBV3-1 (or the pseudogene TRBV3-2); D possibly corresponds to TRBD2 (6 bases). Deletions cut 1 base from V and 5 bases from J, with 15 bases between. The CDR3 covers 15 residues. Germline V gene sequence: CDR1 LGHDT, CDR2 YNNKEL (reference sequence). CDR3 sequence reads: CASSQAGAAVDEQYF. The CDR3 DNA reads TGTGCCAGCAGCCAAGCGGGAGCGGCAGTCGACGAGCAGTACTTC.

The chain recombines TRBV3-1 (or the pseudogene TRBV3-2) with TRBJ2-1, with TRBD2 matching over 13 bases. CDR3 length equals 17 residues. CDR1 and CDR2 (germline): LGHDT, YNNKEL (reference sequence). The trim removed 4 bases at V and 7 bases at J, leaving 10 bases unmatched. Written as DNA, the CDR3 is TGTGCCAGCAGCCGCGACCCCGGGACTAGCGGGAAGAATGAGCAGTTCTTC. The encoded protein is CASSRDPGTSGKNEQFF.

As regards this clone: The junction differs from germline at one of its ends, possibly a read error. The J gene is TRBJ2-7, the V gene TRBV29-1, with 8 nucleotides matching TRBD1. CDR1 is SQVTM, CDR2 ANQGSEA, per germline. The CDR3 covers 13 residues. CDR3 DNA sequence: TGCAGCGTCGAAGGACAGGGTGTAACCGAGCAGTACTTC. This gives the protein CSVEGQGVTEQYF.

This chain joins TRBV3-1 (or the pseudogene TRBV3-2) and TRBJ2-5, with D possibly being TRBD2 (5 bases). V gave up 1 base and J gave up 4 bases, with 13 bases separating them. Germline values: CDR1 LGHDT, CDR2 YNNKEL (reference sequence). The CDR3 length is 15 residues. The CDR3 here is CASSQGGHRGETQYF. CDR3 nucleotides: TGTGCCAGCAGCCAAGGAGGCCACCGGGGAGAGACCCAGTACTTC.

The chain has TRBV19 and TRBJ2-7; D is possibly TRBD1 (6 bases). V lost 8 bases and J lost 2, with 7 bases in between. This CDR3 region has 11 residues. CDR1 is LNHDA, CDR2 SQIVND, per germline (reference sequence). The CDR3 loop reads CASGDTYEQYF. The CDR3 nucleotides are TGTGCCAGTGGGGACACCTACGAGCAGTACTTC.

The gene calls are TRBV18 and TRBJ1-3, with D uncertain. V lost 2 bases and J 1 base, leaving 9 bases between the germline ends. From germline, CDR1 is KGHSH and CDR2 LQKENI. The CDR3 length is 15 residues. The CDR3 region is CASSPGLVSGNTIYF. In DNA form, the CDR3 reads TGTGCCAGCTCACCAGGGTTGGTATCTGGAAACACCATATATTTT.

The chain has TRBV7-9 and TRBJ2-7, with D possibly being TRBD2 (6 bases). Germline V gene sequence: CDR1 SEHNR, CDR2 FQNEAQ (reference sequence). V dropped 4 bases and J dropped 3 bases, with 16 bases sitting between them. CDR3 length: 15 amino acids. The CDR3: CASSSGPQGGYEQYF. In DNA form, the CDR3 reads TGTGCCAGCAGCTCTGGCCCCCAGGGAGGCTACGAGCAGTACTTC.

The genes are TRBV24-1 and TRBJ2-1; D unclear. The length of the CDR3 is 13 residues. V shed 7 bases and J shed 7 bases, with 13 bases lying between them. CDR1 and CDR2 from the germline V gene are KGHDR and SFDVKD. The CDR3 DNA sequence: TGTGCCACCAGCCGGCCCGCTGGGAATGAGCAGTTCTTC. This gives the protein CATSRPAGNEQFF.

The rearrangement uses TRBV28 and TRBJ2-3, with unresolved D. The V gene's germline CDR1 is MDHEN and CDR2 SYDVKM. CDR3 length equals 12 residues. V lost 4 bases, J lost 2 bases, and 4 bases lay in between. The CDR3 sequence is CASSSTTDTQYF. CDR3 in DNA: TGTGCCAGCAGTTCAACCACAGATACGCAGTATTTT.

Concerning this clone itself: A junction end diverges from the germline sequence, so it may reflect a read error. The chain is built from TRBV19 and TRBJ2-1; 10 bases fit TRBD2. This CDR3 comprises 15 residues. From germline, CDR1 is LNHDA and CDR2 SQIVND (reference sequence). CDR3 protein: CASRIAGGLYNEQFF. The CDR3 DNA is TGTGCCAGTAGGATAGCGGGAGGACTATACAATGAGCAGTTCTTC.

This chain links TRBV6-2 or TRBV6-3 with TRBJ2-5, with TRBD1 identical over 9 bases. CDR1 is MNHEY and CDR2 is SVGEGT in the germline V gene. The J segment lost 2 bases and the V segment lost 6 bases, leaving 19 bases of the junction unmatched. The CDR3 has 19 residues. CDR3 sequence reads: CASSPSLFLGQGHQETQYF. The CDR3 bases are TGTGCCAGCAGCCCTTCTCTATTTTTGGGACAGGGTCATCAAGAGACCCAGTACTTC.

The gene calls are TRBV6-6 and TRBJ2-5; D unresolved. V was trimmed by 6 bases and J by 1 base, leaving 15 bases between them. CDR1 is MNHNY, CDR2 SVGAGI, per germline (reference sequence). The CDR3 has 15 residues. CDR3: CASSRHPLGQETQYF. The CDR3 bases are TGTGCCAGCAGCCGACACCCCTTGGGCCAAGAGACCCAGTACTTC.

The rearrangement joins TRBV6-4 to TRBJ1-1; D might be TRBD1 (6 bases). V shed 6 bases and J shed 1 base, with 15 bases lying between them. The V gene's germline CDR1 is MRHNA and CDR2 SNTAGT. This CDR3 region has 15 residues. DNA of the CDR3: TGTGCCAGCAGGGACCACCCGGACAGGAACACTGAAGCTTTCTTT. Its protein is CASRDHPDRNTEAFF.

The chain links TRBV14 to TRBJ2-3; D may be TRBD1 (7 bases). Germline V gene data show CDR1 as SGHDN and CDR2 as FVKESK. The CDR3 contains 14 residues. V was trimmed by 4 bases and J by 4 bases, leaving 12 bases between them. The CDR3 DNA reads as TGTGCCAGCAGCCGGCAGGGGGGCGCAGATACGCAGTATTTT. This translates into CASSRQGGADTQYF.

A note on this clone: One junction end does not reproduce the germline sequence, and a read error may be involved. The V and J genes are TRBV6-5 and TRBJ2-7, with a weak D call TRBD1 (7 bases). CDR1 MNHEY and CDR2 SVGAGI come from the germline V gene. The CDR3 length is 14 residues. The CDR3 DNA reads TGTGCCAGCAGGGGACAGACCGCGGACTACGTGCAGTACTTC. Protein sequence: CASRGQTADYVQYF.

The V gene is TRBV28, the J gene TRBJ1-5, with a possible D match to TRBD1 (5 bases). The germline CDR1 and CDR2 sequences are MDHEN and SYDVKM. This CDR3 has 12 amino acids. Trimming left V 6 bases short and J 4 bases short, with 7 bases between. The CDR3 sequence is CASSTGNQPQHF. CDR3 nucleotide sequence: TGTGCCAGCAGCACAGGAAATCAGCCCCAGCATTTT.

The chain is built from TRBV24-1 and TRBJ2-2; the D gene could be TRBD1 or TRBD2 (5 bases each). Germline V gives CDR1 KGHDR, CDR2 SFDVKD. V lost 9 bases and J lost 6, with 16 bases in between. The CDR3 contains 14 residues. CDR3 nucleotide sequence: TGTGCCACCGCCCCCGGGGCCAACGCCGGGGAGCTGTTTTTT. Protein product: CATAPGANAGELFF.

This rearrangement joins TRBV4-2 to TRBJ2-7; 8 bases align to TRBD2. CDR1 is LGHNA, CDR2 YNFKEQ, per germline. The trim removed 0 bases at V and 4 bases at J, leaving 5 bases unmatched. This CDR3 contains 15 residues. CDR3 nucleotide sequence: TGTGCCAGCAGCCAAGACGCGGGGGGTACTTACGAGCAGTACTTC. Translation gives CASSQDAGGTYEQYF.

The rearrangement links TRBV30 to TRBJ1-6; D is perhaps TRBD1 (5 bases). Trimming shortened V by 1 base and J by 6 bases, and 10 bases separated the two germline ends. Germline V gene data show CDR1 as GTSNPN and CDR2 as SVGIG (reference sequence). The length of the CDR3 is 14 residues. The CDR3 sequence: CAWSGPGPNSPLHF. In DNA form, the CDR3 reads TGTGCCTGGAGTGGACCGGGACCTAATTCACCCCTCCACTTT.